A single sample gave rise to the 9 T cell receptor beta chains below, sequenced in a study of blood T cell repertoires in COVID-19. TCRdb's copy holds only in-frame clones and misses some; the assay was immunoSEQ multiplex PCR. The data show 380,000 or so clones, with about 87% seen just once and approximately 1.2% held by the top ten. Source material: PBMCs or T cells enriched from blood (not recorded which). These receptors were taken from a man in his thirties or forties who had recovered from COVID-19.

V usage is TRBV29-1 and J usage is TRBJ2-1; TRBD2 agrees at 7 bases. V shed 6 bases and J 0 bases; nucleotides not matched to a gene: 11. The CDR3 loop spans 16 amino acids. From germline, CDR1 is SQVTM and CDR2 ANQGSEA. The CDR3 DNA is TGCAGCGTGGGGGGGTCGGACCTCAGCTCCTACAATGAGCAGTTCTTC. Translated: CSVGGSDLSSYNEQFF.

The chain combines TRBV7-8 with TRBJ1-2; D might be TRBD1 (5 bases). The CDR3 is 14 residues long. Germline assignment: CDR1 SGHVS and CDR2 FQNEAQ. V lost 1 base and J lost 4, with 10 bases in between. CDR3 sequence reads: CASSLGEDIYGYTF. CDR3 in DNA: TGTGCCAGCAGCTTAGGGGAGGACATCTATGGCTACACCTTC.

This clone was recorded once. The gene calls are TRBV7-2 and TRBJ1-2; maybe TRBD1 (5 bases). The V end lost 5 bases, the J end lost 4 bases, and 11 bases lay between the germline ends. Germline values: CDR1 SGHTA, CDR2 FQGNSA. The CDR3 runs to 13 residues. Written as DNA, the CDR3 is TGTGCCAGCAGCAAAGACAGTCTCTATGGCTACACCTTC. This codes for CASSKDSLYGYTF.

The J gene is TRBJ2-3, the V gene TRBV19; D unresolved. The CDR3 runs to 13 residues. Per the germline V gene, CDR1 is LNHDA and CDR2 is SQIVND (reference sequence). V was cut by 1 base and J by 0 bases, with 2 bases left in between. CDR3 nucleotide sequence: TGTGCCAGTAGTATAGCTAGCACAGATACGCAGTATTTT. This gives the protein CASSIASTDTQYF.

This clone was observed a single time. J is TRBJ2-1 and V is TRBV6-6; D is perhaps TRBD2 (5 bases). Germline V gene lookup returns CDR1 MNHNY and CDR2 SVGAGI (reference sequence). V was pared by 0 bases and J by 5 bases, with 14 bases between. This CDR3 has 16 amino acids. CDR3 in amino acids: CASSYSRGSRNNEQFF. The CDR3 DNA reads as TGTGCCAGCAGTTACTCCCGGGGAAGCCGGAACAATGAGCAGTTCTTC.

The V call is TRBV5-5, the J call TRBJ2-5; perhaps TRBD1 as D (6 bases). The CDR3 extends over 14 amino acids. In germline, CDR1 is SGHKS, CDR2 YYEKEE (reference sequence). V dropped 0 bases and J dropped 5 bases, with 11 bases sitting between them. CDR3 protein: CASSLEQGMETQYF. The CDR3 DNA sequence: TGTGCCAGCAGCTTGGAGCAGGGGATGGAGACCCAGTACTTC.

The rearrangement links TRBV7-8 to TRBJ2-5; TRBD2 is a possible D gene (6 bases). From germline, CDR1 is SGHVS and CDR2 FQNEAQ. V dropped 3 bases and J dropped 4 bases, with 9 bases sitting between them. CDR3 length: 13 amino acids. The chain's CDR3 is CASSFGTVETQYF. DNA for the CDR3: TGTGCCAGCAGCTTCGGGACTGTAGAGACCCAGTACTTC.

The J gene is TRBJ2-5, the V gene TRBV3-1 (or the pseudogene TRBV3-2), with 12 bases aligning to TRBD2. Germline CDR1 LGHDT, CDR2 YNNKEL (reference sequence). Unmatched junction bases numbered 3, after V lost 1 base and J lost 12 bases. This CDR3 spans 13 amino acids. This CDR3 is CASSQGTSGVKYF. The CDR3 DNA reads TGTGCCAGCAGCCAAGGGACTAGCGGGGTTAAGTACTTC.

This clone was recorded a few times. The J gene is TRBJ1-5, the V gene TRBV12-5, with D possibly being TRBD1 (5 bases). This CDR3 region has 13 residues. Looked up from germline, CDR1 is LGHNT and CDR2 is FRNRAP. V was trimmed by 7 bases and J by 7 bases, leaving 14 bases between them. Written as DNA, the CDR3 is TGTGCTAGTGCCCTGGGGGGTCTGCAGCCCCAGCATTTT. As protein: CASALGGLQPQHF.